One and the same sample provided the 28 T cell receptor beta chains below, sequenced in a study of blood T cells in healthy people across ages. A second about 7 to 11 cycle PCR used barcoded and J-beta primers. MiXCR, applied by TCRdb to the 5' RACE reads, yields one record per CDR3 protein. This sample has approximately 780,000 distinct CDR3 sequences, with 20% to 30% found just once. This same sample was also part of a study on T cells of mothers and their children.

Sequencing was carried out using blood. These receptors all come from a boy younger than 18 in good health.

This clonotype was seen a handful of times. This chain connects TRBV5-1 to TRBJ2-1; D call uncertain. This CDR3 region has 14 residues. Germline V lookup: CDR1 SGHRS, CDR2 YFSETQ. With 1 base removed from V and 3 bases from J, the gap between germline ends came to 8 bases. CDR3 DNA: TGCGCCAGCAGCTTGCCCGGCGGCTACAATGAGCAGTTCTTC. It is translated as CASSLPGGYNEQFF.

Regarding this clonotype: A read error may account for a junction end that differs from germline. V gene TRBV20-1 combines with J gene TRBJ2-5; D may be TRBD2 (6 bases). CDR1 is DFQATT and CDR2 is SNEGSKA in the germline V gene (reference sequence). The CDR3 length is 14 residues. CDR3 bases: TGCAGTGCTAGAGAAGTGGGAGGTGGGGAGACCCGGTACTTC. It is translated as CSAREVGGGETRYF.

V gene TRBV5-5 combines with J gene TRBJ1-4; D might be TRBD1 (5 bases). The V gene lost 2 bases and the J gene lost 6 bases, with 8 bases spanning the gap. CDR3 size: 13 residues. The germline gives CDR1 SGHKS, CDR2 YYEKEE (reference sequence). CDR3 sequence reads: CASSFPGDEKLFF. In DNA, the CDR3 is TGTGCCAGCAGCTTTCCGGGGGATGAAAAACTGTTTTTT.

The table lists this clonotype with a few counts. This chain connects TRBV20-1 to TRBJ2-7; D may be TRBD2 (5 bases). Trimming left V 4 bases short and J 3 bases short, with 10 bases between. The CDR3 sequence is 12 residues long. Germline loops: CDR1 DFQATT, CDR2 SNEGSKA (reference sequence). As DNA, the CDR3 is TGCAGTGCTACCTCTCGGGACTACGAGCAGTACTTC. This codes for CSATSRDYEQYF.

This clonotype turned up a few times. The CDR3 loop is CASSYSGGSGTDTQYF. The CDR3, as DNA: TGTGCCAGCAGCTATTCGGGGGGGTCTGGCACAGATACGCAGTATTTT. V and J are TRBV11-2 and TRBJ2-3, with 8 bases fitting TRBD2. This CDR3 region has 16 residues. Trimming took 4 bases from V and 1 from J; bases not matched to a gene: 7. Germline V gives CDR1 SGHAT, CDR2 FQNNGV.

The rearrangement joins TRBV7-3 to TRBJ2-5; possibly TRBD1 or TRBD2 for D (5 bases each). CDR1 and CDR2 from the germline V gene are SGHTA and FQGTGA. The CDR3 loop spans 14 amino acids. The V end lost 5 bases, the J end lost 1 base, and 11 bases lay between the germline ends. CDR3 sequence reads: CASSPPGPQETQYF. CDR3 bases: TGTGCCAGCAGCCCCCCGGGGCCCCAAGAGACCCAGTACTTC.

V and J are TRBV7-9 and TRBJ2-3; perhaps D is TRBD1 or TRBD2 (5 bases each). Germline assignment: CDR1 SEHNR and CDR2 FQNEAQ (reference sequence). The CDR3 runs 13 residues. With 11 bases removed from V and 2 bases from J, the gap between germline ends came to 14 bases. CDR3 DNA: TGTGCCCTTGGGGACGGTCTCACAGATACGCAGTATTTT. Translated: CALGDGLTDTQYF. Using reference TRBV7-9 and TRBJ2-3 for the parts outside the CDR3, the full variable domain is DTGVSQNPRHKITKRGQNVTFRCDPISEHNRLYWYRQTLGQGPEFLTYFQNEAQLEKSRLLSDRFSAERPKGSFSTLEIQRTEQGDSAMYLCALGDGLTDTQYFGPGTRLTVL.

The rearrangement links TRBV7-2 to TRBJ2-5; D not certain. The J call may be in error: the DNA end matches TRBJ2-7 better. Germline V gene sequence: CDR1 SGHTA, CDR2 FQGNSA. The CDR3 runs to 14 residues. The CDR3 nucleotides are TGTGCCAGCAGCTTATTAGTGATTTCCTACGAGCAGTACTTC. Translation gives CASSLLVISYEQYF.

CDR3 loop: CATSDREAPNTGELFF. CDR3 in DNA: TGTGCCACCAGTGATCGGGAGGCCCCCAACACCGGGGAGCTGTTTTTT. The chain employs TRBV24-1 and TRBJ2-2; TRBD2 aligns across 7 bases. The trim removed 3 bases at V and 2 bases at J, leaving 5 bases unmatched. This CDR3 has 16 amino acids. Per germline, CDR1 KGHDR and CDR2 SFDVKD.

The CDR3 DNA reads TGTGCCAGCAGCTTAGAGGCAGGGGGCCTCTATGGCTACACCTTC. Amino acid sequence: CASSLEAGGLYGYTF. This sequence joins TRBV7-6 and TRBJ1-2, with TRBD1 matching over 8 bases. Germline assignment: CDR1 SGHVS and CDR2 FNYEAQ. The CDR3 loop spans 15 amino acids. The trim removed 1 base at V and 4 bases at J, leaving 5 bases unmatched.

The CDR3 DNA follows: TGTGCCAGCAGCCCGCAGCGGGGGCTCCCCGGGGAGCTGTTTTTT. Its protein is CASSPQRGLPGELFF. The chain links TRBV3-1 to TRBJ2-2, with TRBD2 identical over 8 bases. J lost 6 bases, V lost 4 bases, and 7 bases had no gene match. From germline, CDR1 is LGHDT and CDR2 YNNKEL (reference sequence). CDR3 length: 15 residues.

This clonotype was counted only a few times. The chain couples TRBV7-9 to TRBJ2-5; TRBD1 agrees at 9 bases. Trimming took 5 bases from V and 1 from J; bases not matched to a gene: 5. Per the germline V gene, CDR1 is SEHNR and CDR2 is FQNEAQ (reference sequence). The CDR3 has 15 residues. CDR3 bases: TGTGCCAGCAGCCCCCGGGACAGGGTCCAAGAGACCCAGTACTTC. This gives the protein CASSPRDRVQETQYF.

The chain combines TRBV5-1 with TRBJ2-1; a weak D match, TRBD2 (5 bases). The CDR3 sequence is 15 residues long. Per germline, CDR1 SGHRS and CDR2 YFSETQ. V lost 2 bases, J lost 9 bases, and 18 bases lay in between. The CDR3 coding sequence is TGCGCCAGCAGCTTAATCGGGCACGGCCGGGGTGAGCAGTTCTTC. It yields the protein CASSLIGHGRGEQFF.

This chain links TRBV6-1 with TRBJ2-5, with 9 bases fitting TRBD2. Gene TRBJ2-1 matches the end of the DNA better, so the J call may be wrong. Germline V gene data show CDR1 as MNHNS and CDR2 as SASEGT. CDR3 length: 15 residues. The CDR3 sequence is CASSQAGGYVNEQFF. CDR3 bases: TGTGCCAGCAGCCAAGCGGGGGGCTACGTCAATGAGCAGTTCTTC.

This rearrangement joins TRBV7-9 to TRBJ1-1; 7 nucleotides line up with TRBD1. This CDR3 is 15 amino acids long. The J segment lost 3 bases and the V segment lost 5 bases, leaving 9 bases of the junction unmatched. Germline assignment: CDR1 SEHNR and CDR2 FQNEAQ (reference sequence). The CDR3 region has the DNA TGTGCCAGCAGCCTCGAACAGGGGCGAGACACTGAAGCTTTCTTT. It specifies CASSLEQGRDTEAFF.

V and J are TRBV4-1 and TRBJ2-5, with 8 bases lining up with TRBD1. The V and J ends lost 0 bases and 5 bases, in that order; junction bases with no gene match: 8. Germline V gene data show CDR1 as MGHRA and CDR2 as YSYEKL. The CDR3 is 16 residues long. The CDR3 DNA is TGCGCCAGCAGCCAAGATCGGAGACAGGGGTGGGAGACCCAGTACTTC. It is translated as CASSQDRRQGWETQYF.

This chain uses TRBV2 with TRBJ2-1; 10 bases agree with TRBD2. Germline V gene lookup returns CDR1 SNHLY and CDR2 FYNNEI. Trimming removed 7 bases from V and 6 bases from J; junction bases left unmatched: 9. There are 15 residues in the CDR3. The CDR3 DNA reads TGTGCCAGCACCAGAAGCGGGGGGGCCTTCAATGAGCAGTTCTTC. Protein sequence: CASTRSGGAFNEQFF.

This clonotype has only a few counts. The chain employs TRBV7-9 and TRBJ2-3, with D tentatively TRBD2 (5 bases). This CDR3 comprises 16 residues. From germline, CDR1 is SEHNR and CDR2 FQNEAQ (reference sequence). Trimming cost V 1 base and J 5 bases, with 16 bases left between them. CDR3 residues: CASSLGLASIVDTQYF. DNA of the CDR3: TGTGCCAGCAGCTTAGGATTAGCGAGTATTGTAGATACGCAGTATTTT.

The rearrangement uses TRBV2 and TRBJ2-5, with TRBD1 identical over 7 bases. V lost 6 bases to trimming and J lost 5 bases; unmatched junction nucleotides: 6. The length of the CDR3 is 13 residues. Germline loops: CDR1 SNHLY, CDR2 FYNNEI. The CDR3: CASRLTGTETQYF. DNA for the CDR3: TGTGCCAGCAGGTTGACAGGGACGGAGACCCAGTACTTC.

This chain joins TRBV7-8 and TRBJ2-5; weak D call: TRBD1 (6 bases). The assigned J gene may be wrong: the sequence end matches TRBJ2-7 better. This CDR3 contains 14 residues. Germline-derived CDR1 and CDR2 are SGHVS and FQNEAQ. The CDR3 DNA reads as TGTGCCAGCAGAGGACGGGACACCCTCTACGAGCAGTACTTC. It yields the protein CASRGRDTLYEQYF.

This clonotype was seen a few times. V gene TRBV4-1 combines with J gene TRBJ2-5; 8 bases match TRBD2. V dropped 0 bases and J dropped 5; count of bases not matched to a gene: 5. The CDR3 extends over 15 amino acids. Germline V gene lookup returns CDR1 MGHRA and CDR2 YSYEKL. The CDR3 region is CASSQEGLEEETQYF. CDR3 in DNA: TGCGCCAGCAGCCAAGAGGGACTAGAAGAGGAGACCCAGTACTTC.

This clonotype showed up many times. The V and J genes are TRBV6-1 and TRBJ2-1, with D hard to call. The CDR3 loop spans 12 amino acids. Trimming stripped 5 bases from V and 6 bases from J, with 8 bases between. The germline V gene has CDR1 MNHNS and CDR2 SASEGT. CDR3 residues: CASSFTGNEQFF. CDR3 nucleotide sequence: TGTGCCAGCAGTTTTACCGGCAATGAGCAGTTCTTC.

The sample holds a few counts of this clonotype. The chain is built from TRBV7-3 and TRBJ2-1; 7 bases map to TRBD1. J lost 8 bases, V lost 2 bases, and 3 bases had no gene match. Germline V CDR1 and CDR2: SGHTA, FQGTGA. The CDR3 runs 13 residues. The CDR3 region has the DNA TGTGCCAGCAGCTTAGACAGGGAATATGAGCAGTTCTTC. Its protein product is CASSLDREYEQFF. The whole variable domain, filled in from reference TRBV7-3 and TRBJ2-1, reads GAGVSQTPSNKVTEKGKYVELRCDPISGHTALYWYRQSLGQGPEFLIYFQGTGAADDSGLPNDRFFAVRPEGSVSTLKIQRTERGDSAVYLCASSLDREYEQFFGPGTRLTVL.

Of note for this clonotype: Its ends do not fully match the called genes, so a read error is possible. J is TRBJ2-5 and V is TRBV5-6; perhaps TRBD2 as D (6 bases). Germline values: CDR1 SGHDT, CDR2 YYEEEE. This CDR3 region has 11 residues. The CDR3 coding sequence is TGTGCCAGCAGCTTGGCAGGGACTCCGTTCTTC. Protein sequence: CASSLAGTPFF.

Note on this clonotype: An end of the junction differs from the germline gene, which may be a read error. V gene TRBV6-2 or TRBV6-3 combines with J gene TRBJ1-1; TRBD1 aligns across 9 bases. The CDR3 covers 16 residues. Germline lookup yields CDR1 MNHEY and CDR2 SVGEGT. The CDR3 DNA follows: TGTGCCAGCAGTTACCCAAGACAGGGGGTGAAGACTGAAGCTTTCTTT. Amino acids: CASSYPRQGVKTEAFF.

As DNA, the CDR3 is TGTGCCAGCAGCCGTTATCAAGGTGTTCGAACCTTCGGAGAGCAGTTCTTC. Encoded protein: CASSRYQGVRTFGEQFF. The chain uses TRBV14 and TRBJ2-1; D remains ambiguous. This CDR3 is 17 amino acids long. Germline V gene sequence: CDR1 SGHDN, CDR2 FVKESK. Deletions cut 4 bases from V and 10 bases from J, with 26 bases between.

In nucleotides, the CDR3 is TGCAGTGCTAGAGGGACAGGGCCCTATGGCTACACCTTC. Its translation: CSARGTGPYGYTF. The chain combines TRBV20-1 with TRBJ1-2; 8 bases match TRBD1. V dropped 1 base and J dropped 4; count of bases not matched to a gene: 2. The CDR3 is 13 residues long. Germline V gene data show CDR1 as DFQATT and CDR2 as SNEGSKA (reference sequence).

A word on this clonotype: The missing conserved phenylalanine or tryptophan at the end of this CDR3 makes a read error likely. The chain joins TRBV3-1 to TRBJ2-2; D possibly corresponds to TRBD2 (6 bases). This CDR3 has 14 residues. The V and J ends lost 5 bases and 7 bases respectively, with 14 bases between them. CDR1 is LGHDT, CDR2 YNNKEL, per germline (reference sequence). The CDR3 sequence is CASSARGYGGELFL. CDR3 coding DNA: TGTGCCAGCAGCGCCCGGGGGTACGGCGGGGAGCTGTTTCTT.